The 3 T cell receptor beta chains given below trace back to one sample, sequenced in a study of blood T cell repertoires in COVID-19. Profiled with immunoSEQ multiplex PCR; TCRdb holds only in-frame clones, not every one. This sample yields about 210,000 clones, of which around 88% are seen a single time; about 2.5% belongs to the top ten. The sample taken for sequencing was PBMCs or T cells enriched from blood (not recorded which). The receptors come from a woman in her 40s with acute COVID-19.

The chain has TRBV18 and TRBJ1-1; unclear D gene. The V and J ends lost 3 bases and 6 bases respectively, with 11 bases between them. The CDR3 contains 13 residues. Germline V gene data show CDR1 as KGHSH and CDR2 as LQKENI. CDR3 sequence reads: CASSPAGYAEAFF. The CDR3 nucleotides read TGTGCCAGCTCACCGGCGGGGTATGCTGAAGCTTTCTTT.

V gene TRBV27 combines with J gene TRBJ1-4; perhaps TRBD1 as D (6 bases). CDR3 length: 17 amino acids. Germline-derived CDR1 and CDR2 are MNHEY and SMNVEV (reference sequence). The V end was cut by 8 bases, the J end by 4 bases, with 23 bases between. The CDR3 DNA follows: TGTGCCAGCCACCCTACAGGGTCGGGGTCCTATAATGAAAAACTGTTTTTT. It encodes CASHPTGSGSYNEKLFF.

The chain recombines TRBV3-1 (or the pseudogene TRBV3-2) with TRBJ2-3, with a tentative D call TRBD1 (5 bases). The V gene lost 4 bases and the J gene lost 6 bases, with 14 bases spanning the gap. Germline CDR1 LGHDT, CDR2 YNNKEL (reference sequence). The CDR3 is 14 residues long. CDR3 sequence reads: CASSRGSPRDTQYF. CDR3 in DNA: TGTGCCAGCAGCCGGGGCAGCCCCAGGGATACGCAGTATTTT.